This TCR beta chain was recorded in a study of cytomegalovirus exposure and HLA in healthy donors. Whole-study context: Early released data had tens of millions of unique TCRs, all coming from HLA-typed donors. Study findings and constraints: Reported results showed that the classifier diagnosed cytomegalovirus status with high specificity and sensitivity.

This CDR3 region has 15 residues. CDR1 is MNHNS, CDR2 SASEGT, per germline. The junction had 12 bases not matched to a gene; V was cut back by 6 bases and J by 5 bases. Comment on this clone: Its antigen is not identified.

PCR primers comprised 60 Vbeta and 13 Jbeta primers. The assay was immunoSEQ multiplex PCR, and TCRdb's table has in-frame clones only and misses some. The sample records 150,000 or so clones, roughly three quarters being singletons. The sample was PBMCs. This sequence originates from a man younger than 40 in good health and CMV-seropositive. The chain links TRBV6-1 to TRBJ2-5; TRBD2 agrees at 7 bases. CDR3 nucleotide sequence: TGTGCCAGCAGGTTTTTTACTAGCGAGGGGGAGACCCAGTACTTC. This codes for CASRFFTSEGETQYF.